What follows are 23 T cell receptor beta chains derived from one specimen sequenced in a study of Ad26.COV2.S vaccination and SARS-CoV-2 variants. Using immunoSEQ multiplex PCR, the repertoire was profiled, and TCRdb retains in-frame clones only, with some absent. The sample carries 350,000 to 450,000 clones, about 89% recorded once. As for treatment: over 15 received Ad26.COV2.S at low or high dose, single or two shots; 5 received placebo; per-sample allocation not given. Following the first vaccine or placebo injection, samples were taken on day 63. Here the sequenced sample was peripheral blood, taken in a trial of Ad26.COV2.S vaccine versus placebo. The receptors come from a person between 18 and 65 years old who received the Ad26.COV2.S COVID-19 vaccine or a placebo.

The chain links TRBV19 to TRBJ1-1; unclear D gene. CDR1 is LNHDA, CDR2 SQIVND, per germline (reference sequence). This CDR3 comprises 15 residues. Trimming left V 0 bases short and J 0 bases short, with 8 bases between. In DNA form, the CDR3 reads TGTGCCAGTAGTATAGATTCACGGGTGAACACTGAAGCTTTCTTT. Protein sequence: CASSIDSRVNTEAFF.

This clone has only a few counts. The rearrangement uses TRBV6-5 and TRBJ1-2; perhaps TRBD1 as D (5 bases). CDR1 and CDR2 from the germline V gene are MNHEY and SVGAGI. Trimming cost V 4 bases and J 7 bases, with 10 bases left between them. The CDR3 runs 12 residues. The CDR3 loop reads CASSSAQGGYTF. CDR3 nucleotide sequence: TGTGCCAGCAGTTCCGCGCAGGGTGGCTACACCTTC.

CDR3 DNA: TGTGCCAGCAGCCAAGATATATCGAACACTGAAGCTTTCTTT. Encoded protein: CASSQDISNTEAFF. The rearrangement links TRBV3-1 (or the pseudogene TRBV3-2) to TRBJ1-1; the D is unclear. V lost 0 bases and J lost 1, with 6 bases in between. CDR1 LGHDT and CDR2 YNNKEL come from the germline V gene (reference sequence). This CDR3 is built from 14 residues.

This chain joins TRBV30 and TRBJ2-7; D possibly corresponds to TRBD1 (6 bases). Germline lookup yields CDR1 GTSNPN and CDR2 SVGIG (reference sequence). V lost 0 bases, J lost 0 bases, and 6 bases lay in between. The CDR3 runs to 13 residues. CDR3 amino acids: CAWSVGASYEQYF. The CDR3, as DNA: TGTGCCTGGAGTGTGGGGGCCTCCTACGAGCAGTACTTC.

The chain has TRBV10-3 and TRBJ1-4, with D perhaps TRBD1 (5 bases). V shed 10 bases and J shed 8 bases, with 14 bases lying between them. The CDR3 covers 12 residues. Germline V CDR1 and CDR2: ENHRY, SYGVKD. Here the CDR3 reads CATGRGNEKLFF. CDR3 nucleotide sequence: TGTGCCACTGGCCGGGGGAACGAAAAACTGTTTTTT.

The V and J genes are TRBV2 and TRBJ2-3, with 7 bases matching TRBD2. The germline V gene encodes CDR1 SNHLY and CDR2 FYNNEI. The CDR3 covers 11 residues. With 6 bases clipped from V and 6 bases from J, the junction kept 0 bases outside the gene matches. This CDR3 is CASRGGDTQYF. For the CDR3, the DNA is TGTGCCAGCAGGGGGGGGGATACGCAGTATTTT. Using reference TRBV2 and TRBJ2-3 for the parts outside the CDR3, the full variable domain is EPEVTQTPSHQVTQMGQEVILRCVPISNHLYFYWYRQILGQKVEFLVSFYNNEISEKSEIFDDQFSVERPDGSNFTLKIRSTKLEDSAMYFCASRGGDTQYFGPGTRLTVL.

The rearrangement links TRBV20-1 to TRBJ2-7; 7 nucleotides line up with TRBD2. From germline, CDR1 is DFQATT and CDR2 SNEGSKA (reference sequence). The V gene end was trimmed by 3 bases and the J gene end by 6 bases; junction bases not matched to a gene: 11. The CDR3 covers 14 residues. The CDR3 nucleotides read TGCAGTGCTAGTCGCGGGAGCACCCCAAGCGAGCAGTACTTC. Its protein product is CSASRGSTPSEQYF.

This chain connects TRBV19 to TRBJ1-1; maybe TRBD1 (6 bases). The CDR3 has 14 residues. The germline V gene has CDR1 LNHDA and CDR2 SQIVND (reference sequence). V was trimmed by 3 bases and J by 1 base, leaving 9 bases between them. DNA for the CDR3: TGTGCCAGTAGTATCAGGGGCCGGAACACTGAAGCTTTCTTT. Amino acids: CASSIRGRNTEAFF.

The J gene is TRBJ2-6, the V gene TRBV21-1; the table gives TRBD2 as D, unverified against the DNA. TRBV21-1 is annotated as a pseudogene. The CDR3 totals 16 residues. The CDR3 coding sequence is TGTGCCAGCGATGAGAACCCTTACTCTGGGGCCAACGTCCTGACTTTC. Translating gives CASDENPYSGANVLTF.

Comment on this clone: Additional DNA sequences in this sample encode the identical CDR3. The V and J genes are TRBV30 and TRBJ2-7; 7 bases fit TRBD2. This CDR3 has 11 residues. Germline CDR1 GTSNPN, CDR2 SVGIG (reference sequence). Trimming removed 1 base from V and 6 bases from J; junction bases left unmatched: 0. The CDR3 spells CAWSGGGEQYF. As DNA, the CDR3 is TGTGCCTGGAGTGGCGGGGGCGAGCAGTACTTC.

CDR3 nucleotide sequence: TGTGCCACCGCCCGGGGGAGGGCAGATACGCAGTATTTT. This translates into CATARGRADTQYF. V gene TRBV24-1 combines with J gene TRBJ2-3, with 7 bases fitting TRBD2. V gave up 9 bases and J gave up 4 bases; unmatched junction bases: 6. The germline V gene encodes CDR1 KGHDR and CDR2 SFDVKD. CDR3 length: 13 amino acids.

This chain links TRBV14 with TRBJ1-2; D is undetermined. CDR1 and CDR2 (germline): SGHDN, FVKESK. This CDR3 comprises 12 residues. Trimming removed 3 bases from V and 3 bases from J, with 5 bases in between. CDR3 nucleotides: TGTGCCAGCAGCCACCCTGACTATGGCTACACCTTC. Amino acid sequence: CASSHPDYGYTF.

The genes are TRBV11-2 and TRBJ2-1, with D possibly being TRBD2 (5 bases). The germline V gene has CDR1 SGHAT and CDR2 FQNNGV. The germline V and J ends were trimmed by 2 bases and 6 bases, with 11 bases remaining between them. This CDR3 comprises 14 residues. The CDR3 spells CASSLKGGPNEQFF. CDR3 bases: TGTGCCAGCAGCTTAAAAGGAGGCCCCAATGAGCAGTTCTTC. Looking up the rest from reference TRBV11-2 and TRBJ2-1 gives the full variable domain: EAGVAQSPRYKIIEKRQSVAFWCNPISGHATLYWYQQILGQGPKLLIQFQNNGVVDDSQLPKDRFSAERLKGVDSTLKIQPAKLEDSAVYLCASSLKGGPNEQFFGPGTRLTVL.

V is TRBV6-2 or TRBV6-3 and J is TRBJ2-1, with 7 bases identical to TRBD2. CDR3 length: 14 amino acids. Trimming cost V 5 bases and J 7 bases; bases outside gene matches: 8. Germline V gene lookup returns CDR1 MNHEY and CDR2 SVGEGT. The CDR3 bases are TGTGCCAGCAGTAAACTGGTGGGGGGGAATGAGCAGTTCTTC. Translation: CASSKLVGGNEQFF.

V gene TRBV7-2 combines with J gene TRBJ2-7, with 10 bases aligning to TRBD1. The germline V gene has CDR1 SGHTA and CDR2 FQGNSA. The length of the CDR3 is 15 residues. Losses at the gene ends were 5 bases for V and 2 bases for J; bases not matched to a gene: 6. This chain's CDR3 is CASSPDGTGAYEQYF. In DNA, the CDR3 is TGTGCCAGCAGCCCAGATGGGACAGGGGCCTACGAGCAGTACTTC.

This chain joins TRBV5-1 and TRBJ2-1, with a possible D match to TRBD1 (7 bases). From germline, CDR1 is SGHRS and CDR2 YFSETQ. V lost 4 bases to trimming and J lost 9 bases, with 26 bases between them. This CDR3 comprises 17 residues. CDR3 in amino acids: CASSPLGGAGFSGEQFF. CDR3 nucleotides: TGCGCCAGCAGCCCCTTAGGGGGCGCGGGTTTTAGCGGTGAGCAGTTCTTC. The whole variable domain, remainder taken from reference TRBV5-1 and TRBJ2-1, is KAGVTQTPRYLIKTRGQQVTLSCSPISGHRSVSWYQQTPGQGLQFLFEYFSETQRNKGNFPGRFSGRQFSNSRSEMNVSTLELGDSALYLCASSPLGGAGFSGEQFFGPGTRLTVL.

CDR3 residues: CASNPGQGVGGQPQHF. The CDR3 DNA reads TGTGCCAGCAATCCGGGACAGGGAGTAGGAGGACAGCCCCAGCATTTT. The chain links TRBV27 to TRBJ1-5; 9 bases agree with TRBD1. The CDR3 sequence is 16 residues long. V was clipped by 7 bases and J by 7 bases; unmatched bases: 14. Germline V gene lookup returns CDR1 MNHEY and CDR2 SMNVEV (reference sequence).

The chain uses TRBV12-3 or TRBV12-4 and TRBJ2-5, with a tentative D call TRBD2 (5 bases). V dropped 2 bases and J dropped 5 bases, with 9 bases sitting between them. CDR3 length: 13 residues. This CDR3 reads CASSLTGIETQYF. CDR3 bases: TGTGCCAGCAGTTTAACGGGGATCGAGACCCAGTACTTC.

V gene TRBV7-3 combines with J gene TRBJ2-3, with TRBD2 matching over 7 bases. V gave up 3 bases and J gave up 6 bases; unmatched junction bases: 3. Germline V lookup: CDR1 SGHTA, CDR2 FQGTGA. This CDR3 is built from 13 residues. Here the CDR3 DNA reads TGTGCCAGCAGCTTGAAGGGAGGGGATACGCAGTATTTT. This encodes CASSLKGGDTQYF.

The V call is TRBV18, the J call TRBJ2-3; D is ambiguous. The CDR3 is 13 amino acids. The V gene lost 0 bases and the J gene lost 4 bases, with 5 bases spanning the gap. CDR1 and CDR2 from the germline V gene are KGHSH and LQKENI. CDR3 loop: CASSPPASDTQYF. CDR3 DNA sequence: TGTGCCAGCTCACCACCCGCATCAGATACGCAGTATTTT.

V is TRBV5-4 and J is TRBJ2-3, with D perhaps matching TRBD2 (6 bases). Germline assignment: CDR1 SGHNT and CDR2 YYREEE (reference sequence). Deletions cut 3 bases from V and 5 bases from J, with 13 bases between. This CDR3 has 14 amino acids. The CDR3 protein is CASSSGTYEDTQYF. In DNA, the CDR3 is TGTGCCAGCAGCTCCGGGACTTACGAAGATACGCAGTATTTT.

V is TRBV6-1 and J is TRBJ1-1; TRBD1 might be the D (5 bases). The CDR3 is made up of 16 amino acids. Germline CDR1 and CDR2: MNHNS and SASEGT. The ends were cut back, 4 bases at V and 6 bases at J, with 21 bases in the middle. CDR3 DNA sequence: TGTGCCAGCAGTGCCGGAACCGGGACCCGAGGCTCTGAAGCTTTCTTT. It translates to CASSAGTGTRGSEAFF.

The chain is built from TRBV7-7 and TRBJ2-5, with a tentative D call TRBD1 (7 bases). CDR3 size: 15 residues. Germline CDR1 reads SSHAT; CDR2 reads FNYEAQ (reference sequence). Trimming left V 6 bases short and J 1 base short, with 15 bases between. The CDR3 loop is CASSLPGGSQETQYF. The CDR3 DNA reads TGTGCCAGCAGTCTTCCAGGGGGGAGCCAAGAGACCCAGTACTTC.